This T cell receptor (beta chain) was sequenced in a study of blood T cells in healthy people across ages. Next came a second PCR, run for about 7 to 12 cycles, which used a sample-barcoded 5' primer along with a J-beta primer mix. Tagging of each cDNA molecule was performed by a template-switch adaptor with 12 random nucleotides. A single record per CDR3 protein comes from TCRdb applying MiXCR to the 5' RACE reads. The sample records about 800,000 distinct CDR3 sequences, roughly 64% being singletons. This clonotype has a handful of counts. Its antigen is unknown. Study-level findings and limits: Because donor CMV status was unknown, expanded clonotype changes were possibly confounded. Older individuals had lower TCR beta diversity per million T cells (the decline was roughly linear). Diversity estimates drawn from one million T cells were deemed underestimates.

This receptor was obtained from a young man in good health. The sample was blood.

CDR3 amino acids: CASSLRMGGSYEQYF. DNA for the CDR3: TGTGCCAGCAGCTTACGGATGGGGGGATCCTACGAGCAGTACTTC. The gene calls are TRBV7-2 and TRBJ2-7; the D gene is possibly TRBD2 (6 bases). The CDR3 is 15 amino acids. Trimming took off 2 bases at V and 1 base at J, with 12 bases between the two ends. Germline CDR1 is SGHTA and CDR2 is FQGNSA. The whole variable domain, remainder taken from reference TRBV7-2 and TRBJ2-7, is GAGVSQSPSNKVTEKGKDVELRCDPISGHTALYWYRQSLGQGLEFLIYFQGNSAPDKSGLPSDRFSAERTGGSVSTLTIQRTQQEDSAVYLCASSLRMGGSYEQYFGPGTRLTVT.